What follows are 25 T cell receptor beta chains derived from one specimen sequenced in a study of T-cell memory formation after mild COVID-19. TCRdb passed the 5' RACE reads through MiXCR, listing each CDR3 protein once. The data hold fewer than 700,000 distinct CDR3 sequences, with about a sixth observed a single time. Sequencing was done on a sample of PBMCs or a T cell subset sorted from them (not recorded which). The origin of the receptors is an adult woman who had mild COVID-19 (a few samples of this study predate the infection). Cell type and time point are not known.

The chain carries TRBV12-3 or TRBV12-4 and TRBJ2-1; D unclear. V was shortened by 7 bases and J by 1 base, with 11 bases between the two germline ends. The CDR3 loop spans 14 amino acids. CDR3: CASTFLRSYNEQFF. In nucleotides, the CDR3 is TGTGCCAGCACCTTCCTTAGGTCCTACAATGAGCAGTTCTTC.

This clonotype was detected only a few times. The CDR3 coding sequence is TGTGCCAGCAGCTTGGTCGGTGTTATGGCCGACACTGAAGCTTTCTTT. Its protein product is CASSLVGVMADTEAFF. V is TRBV7-9 and J is TRBJ1-1; D unresolved. This CDR3 comprises 16 residues. Per germline, CDR1 SEHNR and CDR2 FQNEAQ (reference sequence). Trimming took off 3 bases at V and 3 bases at J, with 17 bases between the two ends.

The chain carries TRBV12-3 or TRBV12-4 and TRBJ1-1; 11 nucleotides agree with TRBD1. The CDR3 length is 15 residues. With V trimmed by 5 bases and J by 4 bases, 6 bases remained unmatched. CDR3 nucleotides: TGTGCCAGCAGTGCAGGGACAGGGGGTAGCACTGAAGCTTTCTTT. Translation gives CASSAGTGGSTEAFF.

This clonotype was observed a handful of times. J is TRBJ2-7 and V is TRBV5-1, with 9 bases aligning to TRBD2. In germline, CDR1 is SGHRS, CDR2 YFSETQ. With 0 bases clipped from V and 4 bases from J, the junction kept 11 bases outside the gene matches. The CDR3 spans 17 residues. The CDR3 reads CASSLGPGLARIYEQYF. The CDR3 DNA reads as TGCGCCAGCAGCTTGGGTCCGGGACTAGCACGAATTTACGAGCAGTACTTC. The full variable domain, its missing parts supplied by reference TRBV5-1 and TRBJ2-7, is KAGVTQTPRYLIKTRGQQVTLSCSPISGHRSVSWYQQTPGQGLQFLFEYFSETQRNKGNFPGRFSGRQFSNSRSEMNVSTLELGDSALYLCASSLGPGLARIYEQYFGPGTRLTVT.

This clonotype occurred a few times. This rearrangement joins TRBV11-2 to TRBJ2-5; D might be TRBD1 or TRBD2, each matching 6 bases. Trimming cost V 1 base and J 3 bases, with 21 bases left between them. Germline V lookup: CDR1 SGHAT, CDR2 FQNNGV. The CDR3 has 18 amino acids. In DNA form, the CDR3 reads TGTGCCAGCAGCTTAGTAGGGGGGAGTATAAGCCCAAAAGAGACCCAGTACTTC. It encodes CASSLVGGSISPKETQYF.

This clonotype was detected only a few times. The chain employs TRBV11-2 and TRBJ2-3, with TRBD1 identical over 9 bases. CDR1 SGHAT and CDR2 FQNNGV come from the germline V gene. V shed 5 bases and J 2 bases; nucleotides not matched to a gene: 8. The CDR3 runs 16 residues. DNA of the CDR3: TGTGCCAGCAGCCTAGGGGGACAGGGACTCACAGATACGCAGTATTTT. Translation: CASSLGGQGLTDTQYF.

The chain couples TRBV6-2 or TRBV6-3 to TRBJ2-3, with a tentative D call TRBD1 (5 bases). Germline CDR1 is MNHEY and CDR2 is SVGEGT. The CDR3 contains 14 residues. The V gene lost 5 bases and the J gene lost 2 bases, with 11 bases spanning the gap. The CDR3 DNA reads as TGTGCCAGCAGTGAAGGACAAGCCACAGATACGCAGTATTTT. Translating it yields CASSEGQATDTQYF.

The J gene is TRBJ2-7, the V gene TRBV20-1, with TRBD2 matching 8 bases. This CDR3 is 13 amino acids long. Germline trimming cut 3 bases from V and 5 bases from J; bases unmatched to any gene: 6. The germline CDR1 and CDR2 sequences are DFQATT and SNEGSKA (reference sequence). The CDR3: CSASPGGGNEQYF. The CDR3 nucleotides are TGCAGTGCTAGTCCCGGGGGGGGGAACGAGCAGTACTTC.

The chain combines TRBV7-9 with TRBJ2-2; no reliable D call. The CDR3 totals 14 residues. CDR1 is SEHNR and CDR2 is FQNEAQ in the germline V gene (reference sequence). V was cut by 4 bases and J by 3 bases, with 9 bases left in between. The CDR3 nucleotides are TGTGCCAGCAGCTCGACAACAGACACCGGGGAGCTGTTTTTT. Translation gives CASSSTTDTGELFF.

The J gene is TRBJ1-6, the V gene TRBV19, with D possibly matching TRBD1 (5 bases). V was clipped by 4 bases and J by 6 bases, with 13 bases between them. The CDR3 covers 15 residues. Germline V gives CDR1 LNHDA, CDR2 SQIVND (reference sequence). The CDR3 spells CASSSPFGGNSPLHF. CDR3 DNA: TGTGCCAGTAGTAGCCCCTTCGGGGGTAATTCACCCCTCCACTTT.

The rearrangement joins TRBV24-1 to TRBJ2-1, with D possibly being TRBD2 (6 bases). From germline, CDR1 is KGHDR and CDR2 SFDVKD. The CDR3 spans 14 residues. The V end was cut by 5 bases, the J end by 4 bases, with 11 bases between. The DNA for the CDR3 is TGTGCCACCAGTGTGACGGGAGCTTACAATGAGCAGTTCTTC. It codes for CATSVTGAYNEQFF.

The table lists this clonotype with many counts. The V call is TRBV12-3 or TRBV12-4, the J call TRBJ2-1; D perhaps matches TRBD2 (6 bases). The CDR3 runs to 13 residues. The ends were cut back, 3 bases at V and 8 bases at J, with 11 bases in the middle. The CDR3 loop is CASSLTRSDEQFF. CDR3 DNA sequence: TGTGCCAGCAGTTTGACTAGATCAGATGAGCAGTTCTTC.

This rearrangement joins TRBV29-1 to TRBJ2-7; D is perhaps TRBD1 (6 bases). V gave up 7 bases and J gave up 2 bases, with 12 bases separating them. In germline, CDR1 is SQVTM, CDR2 ANQGSEA. This CDR3 has 12 amino acids. The CDR3 DNA reads as TGCAGCGGGACGACAGGTACCTACGAGCAGTACTTC. Amino acids: CSGTTGTYEQYF.

V usage is TRBV12-3 or TRBV12-4 and J usage is TRBJ2-1; 9 nucleotides align to TRBD2. The trim removed 6 bases at V and 9 bases at J, leaving 12 bases unmatched. The length of the CDR3 is 15 residues. The CDR3 bases are TGTGCCAGCAGCCTAGCGGGATTAGGTGTTGGTGAGCAGTTCTTC. This translates into CASSLAGLGVGEQFF.

This clonotype was seen more than once but under ten times. The chain couples TRBV10-2 to TRBJ1-6, with D possibly TRBD1 on 6 matching bases. Between the trimmed V and J ends, which lost 7 bases and 2 bases, there was a span of 9 bases. This CDR3 contains 14 residues. Germline CDR1 and CDR2: WSHSY and SAAADI. CDR3 sequence reads: CASNRETYNSPLHF. The CDR3 DNA is TGCGCCAGCAACAGGGAGACCTATAATTCACCCCTCCACTTT.

This clonotype was seen repeatedly, ten times or more. The rearrangement links TRBV24-1 to TRBJ1-2; TRBD1 is a possible D gene (5 bases). Trimming shortened V by 3 bases and J by 4 bases, and 11 bases separated the two germline ends. Germline-derived CDR1 and CDR2 are KGHDR and SFDVKD. CDR3 length: 14 residues. The CDR3, as DNA: TGTGCCACCAGTGATGGGACCCGCGGCTATGGCTACACCTTC. Translated: CATSDGTRGYGYTF.

The rearrangement links TRBV3-1 to TRBJ2-5, with TRBD2 matching 9 bases. This CDR3 contains 15 residues. Germline V gene sequence: CDR1 LGHDT, CDR2 YNNKEL (reference sequence). Losses at the gene ends were 0 bases for V and 5 bases for J; bases not matched to a gene: 4. CDR3: CASSQDRGLAETQYF. In DNA, the CDR3 is TGTGCCAGCAGCCAAGATCGCGGACTAGCGGAGACCCAGTACTTC.

J is TRBJ1-1 and V is TRBV19; 7 nucleotides agree with TRBD1. The trim removed 3 bases at V and 0 bases at J, leaving 1 base unmatched. Germline V gene sequence: CDR1 LNHDA, CDR2 SQIVND (reference sequence). The CDR3 is 14 amino acids. For the CDR3, the DNA is TGTGCCAGTAGTATTGGGACAGTGAACACTGAAGCTTTCTTT. This encodes CASSIGTVNTEAFF.

This clonotype was observed many times. The gene calls are TRBV7-6 and TRBJ2-7; 10 nucleotides line up with TRBD2. Losses at the gene ends were 5 bases for V and 2 bases for J; bases not matched to a gene: 18. Germline CDR1 SGHVS, CDR2 FNYEAQ. The CDR3 is made up of 19 amino acids. CDR3: CASSPQRTSGLRSAYEQYF. The CDR3, as DNA: TGTGCCAGCAGCCCGCAAAGGACTAGCGGTTTACGGTCCGCCTACGAGCAGTACTTC.

The chain has TRBV25-1 and TRBJ1-6, with D tentatively TRBD1 (6 bases). The V gene's germline CDR1 is MGHDK and CDR2 SYGVNS. V lost 10 bases to trimming and J lost 7 bases, with 20 bases between them. The CDR3 has 15 amino acids. Written as DNA, the CDR3 is TGTGCCACTCGCGGTGGGGGGGGCGCGAATTCACCCCTCCACTTT. Encoded protein: CATRGGGGANSPLHF.

This clonotype was seen more than once but under ten times. V and J are TRBV3-1 and TRBJ1-5; D remains ambiguous. Germline-derived CDR1 and CDR2 are LGHDT and YNNKEL (reference sequence). The CDR3 contains 16 residues. Trimming removed 1 base from V and 7 bases from J, with 17 bases in between. The CDR3 loop is CASSQGLIGVGQPQHF. The DNA of the CDR3 is TGTGCCAGCAGCCAAGGTCTGATTGGGGTTGGACAGCCCCAGCATTTT.

In its sample, this clonotype was seen many times. The chain is built from TRBV7-9 and TRBJ2-6; D call uncertain. V was pared by 1 base and J by 0 bases, with 4 bases between. CDR1 and CDR2 (germline): SEHNR, FQNEAQ (reference sequence). This CDR3 comprises 15 residues. The CDR3 reads CASSLGNSGANVLTF. CDR3 DNA sequence: TGTGCCAGCAGCTTAGGGAACTCTGGGGCCAACGTCCTGACTTTC.

In its sample, this clonotype was seen many times. The J gene is TRBJ2-7, the V gene TRBV4-1, with 13 nucleotides matching TRBD2. Germline V gene lookup returns CDR1 MGHRA and CDR2 YSYEKL. The CDR3 is 15 residues long. J gave up 4 bases and V 3 bases, and 3 bases lay outside the gene matches. Here the CDR3 reads CASSQGTSGIYEQYF. CDR3 DNA sequence: TGCGCCAGCAGCCAGGGGACTAGCGGGATTTACGAGCAGTACTTC.

The chain links TRBV5-1 to TRBJ2-5, with 8 bases that match TRBD2. The length of the CDR3 is 16 residues. Trimming removed 3 bases from V and 5 bases from J; junction bases left unmatched: 12. CDR1 and CDR2 (germline): SGHRS, YFSETQ. CDR3 nucleotide sequence: TGCGCCAGCAGCTCCGGCCCGGGGGGGCGCGAGGAGACCCAGTACTTC. As protein: CASSSGPGGREETQYF.

This clonotype turned up a few times. V usage is TRBV29-1 and J usage is TRBJ1-3; D remains ambiguous. Looked up from germline, CDR1 is SQVTM and CDR2 is ANQGSEA. V lost 3 bases, J lost 4 bases, and 7 bases lay in between. This CDR3 is 12 amino acids long. The CDR3 region has the DNA TGCAGCGTTGAGTTCCCAGGAAACACCATATATTTT. Protein product: CSVEFPGNTIYF.